This entry describes one TCR beta chain. Its antigen is undetermined. These data originate in a study of shared clonotypes between healthy human individuals. Here immunoSEQ multiplex PCR was the method, and the copy in TCRdb shows in-frame clones only, minus some. The data hold 600,000 to 700,000 clones, with 60% to 75% observed a single time. Whole-study findings and limits: Among the subsets, naive ones generally showed larger estimated richness than memory ones.

The authors divided CD4+ cells into CD45RA+ naive and CD45RA-negative memory subsets. V was clipped by 8 bases and J by 4 bases; unmatched bases: 8. Germline values: CDR1 SGHVS, CDR2 FQNEAQ. CDR3 length: 14 amino acids. The chain couples TRBV7-8 to TRBJ2-7, with TRBD1 identical over 10 bases. Sequenced input: memory CD4+ T cells sorted from blood. Described subset: CD45RA-negative fraction. The clonotype was recovered from a woman under 40 in good health. For the CDR3, the DNA is TGTGCCAGCGGAGCAACGGGACAGGGGTACGAGCAGTACTTC. Translation gives CASGATGQGYEQYF.